This T cell receptor (beta chain) was captured by sequencing in a study of blood T cell repertoires in COVID-19. Per the authors' pipeline: Scientists estimated how many nucleated cells there were by amplifying reference gene primers. Data came from immunoSEQ multiplex PCR; TCRdb stores just in-frame clones and leaves some out. The V and J calls and clone size were taken over from that table, and D and trimming were inferred from the DNA. The sample shows 23,000 or so clones, about 89% of them seen only once. The sequence was obtained from a man in his 70s with acute or convalescent COVID-19. Sequences were obtained from peripheral blood.

DNA of the CDR3: TGTGCCAGCAGCTTAACCCAGGGCCCCTACAATGAGCAGTTCTTC. It codes for CASSLTQGPYNEQFF. V usage is TRBV7-2 and J usage is TRBJ2-1; a weak D match, TRBD1 (5 bases). The CDR3 is 15 amino acids. Germline CDR1 and CDR2: SGHTA and FQGNSA. The V end was cut by 2 bases, the J end by 2 bases, with 10 bases between.